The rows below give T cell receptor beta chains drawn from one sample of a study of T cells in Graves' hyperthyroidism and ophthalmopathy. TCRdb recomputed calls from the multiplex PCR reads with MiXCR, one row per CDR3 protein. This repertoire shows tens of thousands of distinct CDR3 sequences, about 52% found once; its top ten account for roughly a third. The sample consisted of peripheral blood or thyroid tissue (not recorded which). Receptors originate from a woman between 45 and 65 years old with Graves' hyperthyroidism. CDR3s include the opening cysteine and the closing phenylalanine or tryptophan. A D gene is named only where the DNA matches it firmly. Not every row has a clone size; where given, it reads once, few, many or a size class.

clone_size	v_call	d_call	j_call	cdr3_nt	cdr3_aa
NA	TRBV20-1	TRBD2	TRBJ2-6	TGCAGTGCTAGCCCTCTAGCGGGAGGTGGGGCCAACGTCCTGACTTTC	CSASPLAGGGANVLTF
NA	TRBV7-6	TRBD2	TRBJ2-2	TGTGCCAGCAGCAGCGGGACTAGCGGGAGAACCGGGGAGCTGTTTTTT	CASSSGTSGRTGELFF
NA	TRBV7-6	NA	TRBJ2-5	NA	CASSFYICSAHSGRAGKTQYF
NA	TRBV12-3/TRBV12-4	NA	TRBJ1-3	TGTGCCAGCAGACTCACAGGATACACCATATATTTT	CASRLTGYTIYF
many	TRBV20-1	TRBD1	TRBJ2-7	TGCAGTGCTAGACGTAGGGGGCCGCCCTACGAGCAGTACTTC	CSARRRGPPYEQYF
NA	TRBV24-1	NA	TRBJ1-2	TGTGCCACCAGTGATGAGAGGAAACAGTCATATGGCTACACCTTC	CATSDERKQSYGYTF
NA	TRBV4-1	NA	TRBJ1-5	TGCGCCAGCAGCCAAGACCCGGGGATGGGCTATGGCAATCAGCCCCAGCATTTT	CASSQDPGMGYGNQPQHF
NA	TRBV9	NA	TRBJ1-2	TGTGCCAGCAGCGATTCAGGGGCGCGAGGAAACACCTTC	CASSDSGARGNTF
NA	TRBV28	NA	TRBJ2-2	TGTGCCAGCAGTTTACTCAAATGGGGACAAAAATTTACCGGGGAGCTGTTTTTT	CASSLLKWGQKFTGELFF
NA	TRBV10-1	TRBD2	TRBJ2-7	TGCGCCAATACGGGACTAACTCTCTACGAGCAGTACTTC	CANTGLTLYEQYF
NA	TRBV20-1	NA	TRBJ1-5	TGCAGTGTTGGGACTCATGGGCAGCCCCAGCATTTT	CSVGTHGQPQHF
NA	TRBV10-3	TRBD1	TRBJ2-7	TGTGCCATCAGGAGCGACAGGGGGCCCAACGAGCAGTACTTC	CAIRSDRGPNEQYF
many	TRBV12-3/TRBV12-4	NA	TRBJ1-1	TGTGCCAGCAGTTTAGACAGGGTTGGAATCCCTGAAGCTTTCTTT	CASSLDRVGIPEAFF
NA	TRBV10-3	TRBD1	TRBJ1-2	TGTGCCATCAGGGACAGGGGGAACAACTATGGCTACACCTTC	CAIRDRGNNYGYTF
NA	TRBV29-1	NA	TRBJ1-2	TGCAGCGTTGGAGCAGGGGAGGGACTATGGCTCACCTTC	CSVGAGEGLWLTF
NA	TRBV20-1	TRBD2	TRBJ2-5	TGCAGTGCTATTGCCGGGACTAGCGGGGGGGAGACCCAGTACTTC	CSAIAGTSGGETQYF
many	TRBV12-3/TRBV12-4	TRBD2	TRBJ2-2	TGTGCCAGCAGTCCGACTAGCGGGACGGACGGGGAGCTGTTTTTT	CASSPTSGTDGELFF
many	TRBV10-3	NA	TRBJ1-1	TGTGCCAGCGACACGGGGACTGAAGCTTTCTTT	CASDTGTEAFF
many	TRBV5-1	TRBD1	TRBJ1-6	TGCGCCAGCAGCTTGTCAGGGGGTTCTAATTCACCCCTCCACTTT	CASSLSGGSNSPLHF
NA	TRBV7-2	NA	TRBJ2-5	TGTGCCAGCAGCATCGGACAGACCCAGTACTTC	CASSIGQTQYF
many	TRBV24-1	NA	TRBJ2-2	TGTGCCACCAGTGTTGAGGGGGCCGGGGAGCTGTTTTTT	CATSVEGAGELFF
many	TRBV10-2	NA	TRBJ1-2	TGCGCCAGCAGTTTCCAGGGGCGAGGCTACACCTTC	CASSFQGRGYTF
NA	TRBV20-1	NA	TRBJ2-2	TGCAGTGCCAGCAGCCCCGTCCCCACCGGGGAGCTGTTTTTT	CSASSPVPTGELFF
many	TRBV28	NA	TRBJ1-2	TGTGCCAGCAGAAAAAGGTCCAGCCCTAACTATGGCTACACCTTC	CASRKRSSPNYGYTF
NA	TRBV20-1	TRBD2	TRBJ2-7	TGCGGTGCTAGCGGGCTGGAGGTGTCCTACGAGCAGTACTTC	CGASGLEVSYEQYF
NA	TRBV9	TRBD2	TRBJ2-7	TGTGCCAGCAGCGTTGGACTAGCGGGACACGAGCAGTACTTC	CASSVGLAGHEQYF
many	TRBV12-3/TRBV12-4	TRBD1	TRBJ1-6	TGTGCCAGCAGTTATGGACAGGGGGCGAATTCACCCCTCCACTTT	CASSYGQGANSPLHF
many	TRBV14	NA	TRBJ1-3	TGTGCCAGCAGCCAAGATTCCCATTTTGGAAACACCATATATTTT	CASSQDSHFGNTIYF
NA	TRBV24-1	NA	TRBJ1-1	TGTGCCACCAGTGACACGGACAGTGCTGAAGCTTTCTTT	CATSDTDSAEAFF
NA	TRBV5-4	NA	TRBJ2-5	TGTGCCAGCAGCTTGGTGGGGGGAGAGCTGGAGACCCAGTACTTC	CASSLVGGELETQYF
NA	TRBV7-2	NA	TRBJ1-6	TGTGCCAGCAGCTCGGCCGGAAATTCACTCCTCCACTTT	CASSSAGNSLLHF
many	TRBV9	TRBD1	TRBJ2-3	TGTGCCAGCAGCGTAGCCCCACAGGGGCGGACAGATACGCAGTATTTT	CASSVAPQGRTDTQYF
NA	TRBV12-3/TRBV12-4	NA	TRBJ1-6	TGTGCCAGCACTTCCCGGGACGGCTTCCTTAACTCACCCCTCTACTTT	CASTSRDGFLNSPLYF
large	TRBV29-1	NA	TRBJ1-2	TGCAGCGTTGCCTGGAGGGGGAATGGCTACACCTTC	CSVAWRGNGYTF
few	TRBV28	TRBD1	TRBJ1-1	TGTGCCAGCAGATTCACAGGGGCTCTAGTAGAAGCTTTCTTT	CASRFTGALVEAFF
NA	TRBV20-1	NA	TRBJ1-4	TGCAGTGCTACACGACAGACCGGGGAAAAACTGTTTTTT	CSATRQTGEKLFF
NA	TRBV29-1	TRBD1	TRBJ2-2	TGCAGCAGCCTGAAATGGACAGGGGGCGCCCTCGGGGAGCCGTTTTTT	CSSLKWTGGALGEPFF
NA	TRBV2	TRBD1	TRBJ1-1	TGTGCCAGCAGCCCGAGGGCAGGGGGTGAAGCTTTCTTT	CASSPRAGGEAFF
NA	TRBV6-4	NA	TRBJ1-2	TGTGCCAGCAGTGACAGTTTCGGTTATGGCTACACCTTC	CASSDSFGYGYTF
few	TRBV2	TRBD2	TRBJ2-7	TGTGCCAGCCGGGGACTAGCGGGAGTCCGTGAGCAGTACTTC	CASRGLAGVREQYF
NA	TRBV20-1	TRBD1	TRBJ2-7	TGCAGTGCTAGGGTGGACAGGGGAGTACTGGGCTACGAGCAGTACTTC	CSARVDRGVLGYEQYF
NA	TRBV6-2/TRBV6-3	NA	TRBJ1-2	TGTGCCAGCAGCCAGGGCGGGTCGGGAGGCTACACCTTC	CASSQGGSGGYTF
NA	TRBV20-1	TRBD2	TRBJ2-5	TGCAGTGCTAGTAATCCGACTAGCTCCCAAGAGACCCAGTACTTC	CSASNPTSSQETQYF
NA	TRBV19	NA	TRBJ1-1	TGTGCCAGTAGTACTAAAGTTGGGAGGGGCACTGAAGCTTTCTTT	CASSTKVGRGTEAFF
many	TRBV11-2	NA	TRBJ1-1	TGTGCCAGCAGCTTAGAGTACGGGAGCAACACTGAAGCTTTCTTT	CASSLEYGSNTEAFF
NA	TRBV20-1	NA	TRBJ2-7	TGCAGTGCTAGAGGTCAGGGCGTGGGCTACGAGCAGTACTTC	CSARGQGVGYEQYF